Listed here are 2 T cell receptor beta chains from one sample, sequenced in a study of blood T cell repertoires in COVID-19. The data were produced by immunoSEQ multiplex PCR, yet TCRdb's version contains in-frame clones alone and is incomplete. The profile shows under 450,000 clones, around 88% of them singletons. The sequenced material came from peripheral blood. The source is a woman in her forties or fifties with COVID-19, enrolled during active disease.

The rearrangement uses TRBV11-2 and TRBJ1-6; 7 nucleotides line up with TRBD1. The germline V gene encodes CDR1 SGHAT and CDR2 FQNNGV. Germline trimming cut 4 bases from V and 6 bases from J; bases unmatched to any gene: 6. This CDR3 has 15 amino acids. Here the CDR3 reads CASSWGQLTNSPLHF. CDR3 nucleotides: TGTGCCAGCAGCTGGGGACAGCTAACTAATTCACCCCTCCACTTT.

The J gene is TRBJ2-7, the V gene TRBV6-5; TRBD2 is a possible D gene (7 bases). The CDR3 has 15 amino acids. Trimming left V 6 bases short and J 4 bases short, with 19 bases between. Germline V gene sequence: CDR1 MNHEY, CDR2 SVGAGI. The CDR3 loop is CASRDLGGQLYEQYF. For the CDR3, the DNA is TGTGCCAGCAGAGACCTCGGGGGGCAGTTATACGAGCAGTACTTC.